This T cell receptor (beta chain) derives from a study of T cells in Graves' hyperthyroidism and ophthalmopathy. Study results and limitations: Ophthalmopathy was told apart from stable hyperthyroidism by a 13 V-J model.

The source material, RNA transcripts, was used to amplify TCR beta CDR3 regions. Researchers ran a first-round RT-PCR on the TCR CDR3 using the HTBI primer set. TCRdb re-called the multiplex PCR reads through MiXCR, storing one row per CDR3 protein. The sample yields about 420,000 distinct CDR3 sequences, 15% to 17% seen once. Absent ophthalmopathy progression within 18 months defined stable Graves' hyperthyroidism. Each 10 ml fresh peripheral blood draw supplied the PBMCs. Trimming at V came to 4 bases and at J to 9 bases, leaving 17 bases not matched to a gene. The CDR3 contains 16 residues. This clonotype was detected ten times or more. The antigen remains unidentified.

The sequenced sample consisted of blood. The chain couples TRBV12-3 or TRBV12-4 to TRBJ2-5; 7 positions agree with TRBD1. This receptor was obtained from a young woman with Graves' hyperthyroidism. The CDR3 sequence: CASSSLDSATGAPQYF. CDR3 DNA sequence: TGTGCCAGCAGTTCCCTGGACAGCGCAACAGGGGCCCCCCAGTACTTC.